One and the same sample provided the 8 T cell receptor beta chains below, sequenced in a study of shared clonotypes between healthy human individuals (dated by TCRdb to about 2020). CD8 naive samples were obtained by positive selection for CCR7 among CD45RO-negative cells, yielding a CD45RA+CCR7+ population from which TemRA cells were excluded. Library prep was done by the immunoSEQ multiplex PCR assay. TCRdb retrieved this table from immuneACCESS and kept in-frame rearrangements only. Not all clones are present; in checked studies, unresolved V genes account for under half, and no reason is known for the remainder. The table for this sample lists about 2.2 million clones; around 95% of them were counted only once. The top ten hold around 1.7% of the sample. The specimen was naive CD8+ T cells from PBMCs. The sample's cell subset or site, from its label and the paper: CD45RA+CCR7+. These receptor sequences come from a man aged 18-30 years in good health. Some clones in this sample may be carry-over from other donors' samples.

J is TRBJ1-4 and V is TRBV2; TRBD1 is a possible D gene (5 bases). Germline values: CDR1 SNHLY, CDR2 FYNNEI. V was pared by 3 bases and J by 8 bases, with 10 bases between. This CDR3 comprises 13 residues. DNA for the CDR3: TGTGCCAGCAGTGATCTCGGGGGAGAAAAACTGTTTTTT. Translating it yields CASSDLGGEKLFF.

This chain joins TRBV28 and TRBJ2-3, with TRBD1 identical over 7 bases. The CDR3 length is 15 residues. V gave up 2 bases and J gave up 4 bases; unmatched junction bases: 6. Germline V gene sequence: CDR1 MDHEN, CDR2 SYDVKM. The CDR3 is CASSLGDRGADTQYF. DNA of the CDR3: TGTGCCAGCAGTTTAGGGGACAGAGGGGCAGATACGCAGTATTTT.

The V call is TRBV19, the J call TRBJ2-7; 8 bases match TRBD1. There are 16 residues in the CDR3. Germline trimming cut 8 bases from V and 0 bases from J; bases unmatched to any gene: 12. In germline, CDR1 is LNHDA, CDR2 SQIVND (reference sequence). The CDR3 is CASLSRTGPSSYEQYF. CDR3 bases: TGTGCCAGTCTATCCCGGACAGGGCCAAGCTCCTACGAGCAGTACTTC.

The chain is built from TRBV13 and TRBJ2-7; D is possibly TRBD1 (5 bases). The CDR3 is 15 amino acids. The germline V gene has CDR1 PRHDT and CDR2 FYEKMQ (reference sequence). Trimming shortened V by 5 bases and J by 2 bases, and 16 bases separated the two germline ends. The CDR3, as DNA: TGTGCCAGCAGCACGAGACAGAATACACCCTACGAGCAGTACTTC. It specifies CASSTRQNTPYEQYF.

The chain employs TRBV4-1 and TRBJ1-1; D is possibly TRBD1 (5 bases). V lost 4 bases, J lost 0 bases, and 9 bases lay in between. Germline CDR1 is MGHRA and CDR2 is YSYEKL. The CDR3 has 14 residues. CDR3 sequence reads: CASSRGALNTEAFF. The DNA of the CDR3 is TGCGCCAGCAGCCGAGGGGCCCTGAACACTGAAGCTTTCTTT.

The gene calls are TRBV6-4 and TRBJ2-1; TRBD2 agrees at 7 bases. The CDR3 has 16 amino acids. The J segment lost 5 bases and the V segment lost 5 bases, leaving 12 bases of the junction unmatched. The V gene's germline CDR1 is MRHNA and CDR2 SNTAGT. The CDR3 region is CASSPRAGVVNNEQFF. The CDR3 coding sequence is TGTGCCAGCAGTCCCAGGGCGGGAGTGGTTAACAATGAGCAGTTCTTC.

V usage is TRBV27 and J usage is TRBJ2-6, with D possibly TRBD1 on 6 matching bases. The germline V and J ends were trimmed by 6 bases and 2 bases, with 20 bases remaining between them. This CDR3 region has 18 residues. Per germline, CDR1 MNHEY and CDR2 SMNVEV (reference sequence). DNA of the CDR3: TGTGCCAGCAGCCTTATTTGGACAGAATGGACTGGGGCCAACGTCCTGACTTTC. Translated: CASSLIWTEWTGANVLTF.

The chain couples TRBV5-1 to TRBJ1-2, with D uncertain. Deletions cut 0 bases from V and 4 bases from J, with 16 bases between. Germline loops: CDR1 SGHRS, CDR2 YFSETQ. The CDR3 runs 16 residues. CDR3 in amino acids: CASSLAGRPDSYGYTF. The DNA of the CDR3 is TGCGCCAGCAGCTTGGCCGGGCGGCCAGACTCCTATGGCTACACCTTC.